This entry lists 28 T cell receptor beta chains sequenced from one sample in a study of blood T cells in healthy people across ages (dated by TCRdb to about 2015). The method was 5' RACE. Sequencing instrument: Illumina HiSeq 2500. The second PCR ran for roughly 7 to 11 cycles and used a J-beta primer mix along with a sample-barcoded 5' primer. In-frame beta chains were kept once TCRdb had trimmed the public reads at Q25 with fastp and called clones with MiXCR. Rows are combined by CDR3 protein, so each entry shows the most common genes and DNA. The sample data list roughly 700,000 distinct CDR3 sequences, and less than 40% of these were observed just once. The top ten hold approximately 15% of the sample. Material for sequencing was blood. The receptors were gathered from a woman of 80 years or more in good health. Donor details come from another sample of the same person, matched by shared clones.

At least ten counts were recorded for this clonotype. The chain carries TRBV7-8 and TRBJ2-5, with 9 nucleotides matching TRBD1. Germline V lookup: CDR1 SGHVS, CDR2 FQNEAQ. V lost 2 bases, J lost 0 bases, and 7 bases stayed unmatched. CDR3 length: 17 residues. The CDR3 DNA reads TGTGCCAGCAGCTTACCGGCGGGACAGGGAAACCAAGAGACCCAGTACTTC. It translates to CASSLPAGQGNQETQYF.

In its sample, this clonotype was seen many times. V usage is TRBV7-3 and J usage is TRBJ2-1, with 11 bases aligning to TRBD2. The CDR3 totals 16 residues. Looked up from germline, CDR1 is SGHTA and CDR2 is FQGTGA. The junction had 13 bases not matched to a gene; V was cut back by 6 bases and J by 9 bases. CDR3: CASSFSQLAGAGEQFF. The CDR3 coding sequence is TGTGCCAGCAGTTTCTCCCAACTAGCGGGGGCGGGTGAGCAGTTCTTC.

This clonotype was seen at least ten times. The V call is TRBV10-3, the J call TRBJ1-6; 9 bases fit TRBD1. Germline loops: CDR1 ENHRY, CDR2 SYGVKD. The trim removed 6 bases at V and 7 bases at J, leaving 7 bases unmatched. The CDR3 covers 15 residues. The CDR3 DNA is TGTGCCATCAGGGGTACAGGGGGCCCCAATTCACCCCTCCACTTT. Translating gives CAIRGTGGPNSPLHF.

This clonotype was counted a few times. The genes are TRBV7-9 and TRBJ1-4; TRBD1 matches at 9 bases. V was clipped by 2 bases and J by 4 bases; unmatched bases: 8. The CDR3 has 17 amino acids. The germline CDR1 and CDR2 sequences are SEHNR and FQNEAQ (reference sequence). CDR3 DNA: TGTGCCAGCAGCTTACTCCTGAGGACAGGGGTTAATGAAAAACTGTTTTTT. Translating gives CASSLLLRTGVNEKLFF.

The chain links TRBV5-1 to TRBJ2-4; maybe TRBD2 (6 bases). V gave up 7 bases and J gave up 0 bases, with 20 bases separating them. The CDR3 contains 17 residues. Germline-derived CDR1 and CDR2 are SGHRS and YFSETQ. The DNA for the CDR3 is TGCGCCAGCCGAGCAGCTGGCGGGGTTCTAGCCAAAAACATTCAGTACTTC. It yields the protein CASRAAGGVLAKNIQYF.

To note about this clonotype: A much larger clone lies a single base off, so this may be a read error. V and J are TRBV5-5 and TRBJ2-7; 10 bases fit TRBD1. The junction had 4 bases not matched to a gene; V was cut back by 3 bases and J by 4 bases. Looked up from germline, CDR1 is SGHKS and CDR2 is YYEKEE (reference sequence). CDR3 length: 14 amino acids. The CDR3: CASSWTGGNYEQYF. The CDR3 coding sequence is TGTGCCAGCAGCTGGACAGGGGGAAATTACGAGCAGTACTTC. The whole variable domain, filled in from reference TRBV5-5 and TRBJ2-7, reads DAGVTQSPTHLIKTRGQQVTLRCSPISGHKSVSWYQQVLGQGPQFIFQYYEKEERGRGNFPDRFSARQFPNYSSELNVNALLLGDSALYLCASSWTGGNYEQYFGPGTRLTVT.

This CDR3 reads CSAYLVDSSYEQYF. The CDR3 DNA reads as TGCAGTGCTTACCTGGTAGACAGTTCCTACGAGCAGTACTTC. The chain recombines TRBV20-1 with TRBJ2-7; a possible D gene is TRBD1 (5 bases). This CDR3 is built from 14 residues. Between the trimmed V and J ends, which lost 5 bases and 1 base, there was a span of 15 bases. From germline, CDR1 is DFQATT and CDR2 SNEGSKA (reference sequence).

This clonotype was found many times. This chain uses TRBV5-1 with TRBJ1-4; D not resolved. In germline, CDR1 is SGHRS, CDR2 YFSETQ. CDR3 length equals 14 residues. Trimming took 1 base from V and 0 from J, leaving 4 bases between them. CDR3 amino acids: CASSLRPTNEKLFF. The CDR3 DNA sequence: TGCGCCAGCAGCTTGAGACCAACTAATGAAAAACTGTTTTTT.

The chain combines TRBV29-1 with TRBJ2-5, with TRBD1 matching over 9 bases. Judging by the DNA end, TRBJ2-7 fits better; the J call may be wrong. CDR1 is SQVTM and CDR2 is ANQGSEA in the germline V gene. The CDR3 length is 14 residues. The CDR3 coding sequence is TGCAGCGTACTCCGGGGACAGGGAACCTACGAGCAGTACTTC. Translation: CSVLRGQGTYEQYF.

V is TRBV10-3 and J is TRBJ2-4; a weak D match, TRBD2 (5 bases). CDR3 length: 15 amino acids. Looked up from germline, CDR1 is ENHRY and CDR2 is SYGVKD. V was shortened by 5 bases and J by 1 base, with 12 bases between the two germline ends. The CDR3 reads CAISTSGGAKNIQYF. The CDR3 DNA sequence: TGTGCCATCAGTACGAGCGGCGGGGCCAAAAACATTCAGTACTTC.

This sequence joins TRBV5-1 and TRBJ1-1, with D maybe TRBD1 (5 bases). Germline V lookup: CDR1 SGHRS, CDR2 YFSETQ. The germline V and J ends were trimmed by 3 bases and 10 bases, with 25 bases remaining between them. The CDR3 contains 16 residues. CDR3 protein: CASSSGQGEGLEVAFF. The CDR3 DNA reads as TGCGCCAGCAGCTCGGGGCAGGGAGAAGGTCTTGAGGTAGCTTTCTTT.

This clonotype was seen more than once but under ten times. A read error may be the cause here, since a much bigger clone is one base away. The CDR3 region is CASSWERASTDTQYF. CDR3 DNA sequence: TGCGCCAGCAGCTGGGAGAGGGCTAGCACAGATACGCAGTATTTT. The chain is built from TRBV5-1 and TRBJ2-3; D might be TRBD2 (5 bases). The V gene's germline CDR1 is SGHRS and CDR2 YFSETQ. Trimming cost V 3 bases and J 0 bases, with 11 bases left between them. The CDR3 is 15 residues long. The full variable domain, rest sourced from reference TRBV5-1 and TRBJ2-3, is KAGVTQTPRYLIKTRGQQVTLSCSPISGHRSVSWYQQTPGQGLQFLFEYFSETQRNKGNFPGRFSGRQFSNSRSEMNVSTLELGDSALYLCASSWERASTDTQYFGPGTRLTVL.

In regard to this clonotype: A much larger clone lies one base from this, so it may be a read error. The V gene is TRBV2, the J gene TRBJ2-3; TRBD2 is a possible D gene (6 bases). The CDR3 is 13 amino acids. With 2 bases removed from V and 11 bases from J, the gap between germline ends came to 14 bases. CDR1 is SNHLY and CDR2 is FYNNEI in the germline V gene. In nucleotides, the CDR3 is TGTGCCAGCAGTGAACAAGGACTAACAGGGCAGTATTTT. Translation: CASSEQGLTGQYF.

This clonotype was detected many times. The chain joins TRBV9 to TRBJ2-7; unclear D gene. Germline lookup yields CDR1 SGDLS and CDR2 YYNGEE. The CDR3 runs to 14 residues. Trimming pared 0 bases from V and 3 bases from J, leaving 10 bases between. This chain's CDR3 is CASSVGGGDYEQYF. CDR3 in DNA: TGTGCCAGCAGCGTAGGAGGTGGGGACTACGAGCAGTACTTC.

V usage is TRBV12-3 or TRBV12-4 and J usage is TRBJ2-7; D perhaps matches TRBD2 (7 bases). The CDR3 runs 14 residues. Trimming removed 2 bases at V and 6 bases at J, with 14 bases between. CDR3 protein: CASSLKQGGIEQYF. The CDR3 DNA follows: TGTGCCAGCAGTTTAAAACAGGGAGGGATCGAGCAGTACTTC.

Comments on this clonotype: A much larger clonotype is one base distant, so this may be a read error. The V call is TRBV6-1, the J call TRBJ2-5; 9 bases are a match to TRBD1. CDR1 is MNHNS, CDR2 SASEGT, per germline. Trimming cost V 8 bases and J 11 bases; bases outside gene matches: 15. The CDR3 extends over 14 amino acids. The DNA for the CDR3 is TGTGCCAGCTCTGACAGGGGGGCTGTGGATGAGCAGTACTTC. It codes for CASSDRGAVDEQYF.

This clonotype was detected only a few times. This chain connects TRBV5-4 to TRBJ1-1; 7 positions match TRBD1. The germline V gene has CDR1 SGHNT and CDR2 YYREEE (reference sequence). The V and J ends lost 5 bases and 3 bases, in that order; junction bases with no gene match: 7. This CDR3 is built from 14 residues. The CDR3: CASRRAGGDTEAFF. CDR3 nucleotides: TGTGCCAGCAGACGGGCAGGGGGAGACACTGAAGCTTTCTTT.

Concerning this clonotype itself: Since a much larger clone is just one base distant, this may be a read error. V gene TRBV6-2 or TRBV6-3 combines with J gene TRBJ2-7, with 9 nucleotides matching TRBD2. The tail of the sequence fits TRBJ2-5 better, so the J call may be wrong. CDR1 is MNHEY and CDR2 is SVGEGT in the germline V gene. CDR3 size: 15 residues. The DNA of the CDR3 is TGTGCCGGCAGTTACCCCGGGACTAGCTTGGAGACCCAGTACTTC. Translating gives CAGSYPGTSLETQYF.

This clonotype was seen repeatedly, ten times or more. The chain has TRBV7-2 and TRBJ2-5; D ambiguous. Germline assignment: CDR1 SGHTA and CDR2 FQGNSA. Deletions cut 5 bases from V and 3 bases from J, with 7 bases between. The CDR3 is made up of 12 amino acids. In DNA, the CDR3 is TGTGCCAGCAGCGCGAACGAAGAGACCCAGTACTTC. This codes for CASSANEETQYF. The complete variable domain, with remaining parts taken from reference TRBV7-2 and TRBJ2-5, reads GAGVSQSPSNKVTEKGKDVELRCDPISGHTALYWYRQSLGQGLEFLIYFQGNSAPDKSGLPSDRFSAERTGGSVSTLTIQRTQQEDSAVYLCASSANEETQYFGPGTRLLVL.

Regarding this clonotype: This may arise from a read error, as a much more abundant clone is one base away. The CDR3 coding sequence is TGCAGCGTTGTGAGGGGCGGAGGCGAGCAGTACTTC. It codes for CSVVRGGGEQYF. The chain has TRBV29-1 and TRBJ2-7; either TRBD1 or TRBD2 may fit D (5 bases each). V was shortened by 4 bases and J by 6 bases, with 13 bases between the two germline ends. Per the germline V gene, CDR1 is SQVTM and CDR2 is ANQGSEA. This CDR3 region has 12 residues.

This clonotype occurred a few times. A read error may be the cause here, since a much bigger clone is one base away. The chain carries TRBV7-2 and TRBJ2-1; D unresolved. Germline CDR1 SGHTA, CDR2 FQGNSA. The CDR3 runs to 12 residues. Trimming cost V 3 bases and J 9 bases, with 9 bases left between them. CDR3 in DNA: TGTGCCAGCAGCTTTGCCTGGGCTGAGCAGTTCTTC. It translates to CASSFAWAEQFF.

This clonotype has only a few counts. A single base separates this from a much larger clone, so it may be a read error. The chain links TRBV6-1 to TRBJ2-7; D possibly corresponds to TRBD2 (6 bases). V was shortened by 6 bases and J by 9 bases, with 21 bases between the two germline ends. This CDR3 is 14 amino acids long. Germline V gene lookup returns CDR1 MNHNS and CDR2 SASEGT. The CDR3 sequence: CASRLNSQMGGQYF. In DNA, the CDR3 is TGTGCCAGCAGGTTGAACTCCCAAATGGGGGGGCAGTACTTC.

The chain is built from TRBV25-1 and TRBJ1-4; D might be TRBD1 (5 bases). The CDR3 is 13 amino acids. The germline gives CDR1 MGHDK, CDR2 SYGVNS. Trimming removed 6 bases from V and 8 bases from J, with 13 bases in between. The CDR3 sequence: CASRGGVSEKLFF. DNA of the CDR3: TGTGCCAGCAGGGGAGGGGTAAGCGAAAAACTGTTTTTT.

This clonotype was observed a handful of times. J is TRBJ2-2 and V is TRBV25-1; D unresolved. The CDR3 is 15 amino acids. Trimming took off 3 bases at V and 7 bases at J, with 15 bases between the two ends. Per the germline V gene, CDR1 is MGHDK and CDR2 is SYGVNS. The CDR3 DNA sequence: TGTGCCAGCAGTGAGGTTGGGCAGGCCGGCGGGGAGCTGTTTTTT. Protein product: CASSEVGQAGGELFF.

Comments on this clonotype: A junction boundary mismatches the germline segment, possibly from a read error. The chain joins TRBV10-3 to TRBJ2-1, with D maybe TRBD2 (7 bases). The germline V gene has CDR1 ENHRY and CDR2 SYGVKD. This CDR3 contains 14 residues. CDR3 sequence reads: CAIRRTRGDNGQFF. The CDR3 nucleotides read TGTGCCATCAGGCGGACTAGGGGGGACAATGGGCAGTTCTTC.

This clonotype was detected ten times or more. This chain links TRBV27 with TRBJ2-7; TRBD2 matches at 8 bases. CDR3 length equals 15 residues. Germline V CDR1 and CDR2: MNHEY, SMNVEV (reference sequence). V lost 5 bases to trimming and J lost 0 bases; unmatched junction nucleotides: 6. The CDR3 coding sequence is TGTGCCAGCAGTATTAGCGGGGTAAGCTCCTACGAGCAGTACTTC. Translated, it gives CASSISGVSSYEQYF.

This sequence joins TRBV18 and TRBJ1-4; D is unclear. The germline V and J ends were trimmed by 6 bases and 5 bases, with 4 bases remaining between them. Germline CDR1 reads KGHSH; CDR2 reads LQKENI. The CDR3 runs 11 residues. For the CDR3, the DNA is TGTGCCAGCTCGATAAATGAAAAACTGTTTTTT. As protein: CASSINEKLFF. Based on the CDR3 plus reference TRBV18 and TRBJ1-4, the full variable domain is NAGVMQNPRHLVRRRGQEARLRCSPMKGHSHVYWYRQLPEEGLKFMVYLQKENIIDESGMPKERFSAEFPKEGPSILRIQQVVRGDSAAYFCASSINEKLFFGSGTQLSVL.

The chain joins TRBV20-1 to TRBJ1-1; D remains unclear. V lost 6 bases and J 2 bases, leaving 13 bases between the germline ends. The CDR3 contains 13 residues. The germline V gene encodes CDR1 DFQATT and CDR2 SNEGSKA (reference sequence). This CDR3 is CSAQRAGNTEAFF. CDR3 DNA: TGCAGTGCCCAAAGGGCGGGAAACACTGAAGCTTTCTTT.